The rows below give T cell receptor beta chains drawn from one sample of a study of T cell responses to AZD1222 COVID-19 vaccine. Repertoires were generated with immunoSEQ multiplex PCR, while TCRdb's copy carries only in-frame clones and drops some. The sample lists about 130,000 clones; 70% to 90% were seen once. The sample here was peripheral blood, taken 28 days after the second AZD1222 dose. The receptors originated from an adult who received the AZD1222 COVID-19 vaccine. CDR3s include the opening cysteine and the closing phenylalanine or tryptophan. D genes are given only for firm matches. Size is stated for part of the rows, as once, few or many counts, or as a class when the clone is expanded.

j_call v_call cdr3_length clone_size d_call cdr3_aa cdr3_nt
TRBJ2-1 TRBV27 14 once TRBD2 CASSLAGVTNEQFF TGTGCCAGCAGCCTAGCGGGAGTGACAAATGAGCAGTTCTTC
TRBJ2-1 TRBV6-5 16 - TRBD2 CASSSERGSSYNEQFF TGTGCCAGCAGTTCTGAGCGGGGGAGCTCCTACAATGAGCAGTTCTTC
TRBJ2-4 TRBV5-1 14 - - CASSFDGGANIQYF TGCGCCAGCAGCTTTGATGGGGGTGCAAACATTCAGTACTTC
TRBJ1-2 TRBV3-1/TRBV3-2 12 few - CASSQDWIGYTF TGTGCCAGCAGCCAAGATTGGATAGGCTACACCTTC
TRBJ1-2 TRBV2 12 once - CAGMGGSRGYTF TGTGCCGGGATGGGGGGGAGTCGCGGCTACACCTTC
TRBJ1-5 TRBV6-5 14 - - CASRATSSNQPQHF TGTGCCAGCAGAGCTACGAGTAGCAATCAGCCCCAGCATTTT
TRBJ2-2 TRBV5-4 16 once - CASSLGDPTNTGELFF TGTGCCAGCAGCTTGGGGGACCCAACGAACACCGGGGAGCTGTTTTTT
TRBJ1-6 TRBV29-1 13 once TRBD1 CSVRQGGNSPLHF TGCAGCGTCCGACAGGGGGGGAATTCACCCCTCCACTTT
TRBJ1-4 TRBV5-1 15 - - CASSLGVSEGEKLFF TGCGCCAGCAGCTTGGGAGTCAGCGAGGGTGAAAAACTGTTTTTT
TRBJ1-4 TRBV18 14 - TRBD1 CASSPPSGGEKLFF TGTGCCAGCTCACCTCCTTCAGGGGGTGAAAAACTGTTTTTT
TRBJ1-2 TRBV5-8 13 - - CASSLGLKDGYTF TGTGCCAGCAGCTTGGGACTTAAGGATGGCTACACCTTC
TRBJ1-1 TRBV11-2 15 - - CASSLVGPRGTEAFF TGTGCCAGCAGCTTAGTCGGGCCGCGGGGCACTGAAGCTTTCTTT
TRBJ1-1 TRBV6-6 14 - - CASSYHSSNTEAFF TGTGCCAGCAGTTACCACAGTTCGAACACTGAAGCTTTCTTT
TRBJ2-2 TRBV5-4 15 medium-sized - CASSPGTAFSGELFF TGTGCCAGCAGCCCCGGGACTGCTTTCAGCGGGGAGCTGTTTTTT
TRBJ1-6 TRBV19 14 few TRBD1 CASSTQGAPTPLHF TGTGCCAGTAGTACACAGGGGGCGCCGACACCCCTCCACTTT
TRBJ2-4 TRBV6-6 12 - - CASRGRANIQYF TGTGCCAGCAGGGGACGGGCAAACATTCAGTACTTC
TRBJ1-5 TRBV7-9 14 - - CASSGVGSNQPQHF TGTGCCAGCAGCGGTGTCGGTAGCAATCAGCCCCAGCATTTT
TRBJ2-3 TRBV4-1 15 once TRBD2 CASSDRTSGADTQYF TGCGCCAGCAGCGATCGGACTAGCGGGGCAGATACGCAGTATTTT
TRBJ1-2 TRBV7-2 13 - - CASSLETGLSYTF TGTGCCAGCAGCTTAGAAACCGGATTAAGCTACACCTTC
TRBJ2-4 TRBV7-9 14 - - CASSLRQGRDIQYF TGTGCCAGCAGCTTAAGGCAGGGAAGGGACATTCAGTACTTC
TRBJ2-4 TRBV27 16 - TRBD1 CASRPGQGVAKNIQYF TGTGCCAGCAGACCCGGACAGGGGGTAGCCAAAAACATTCAGTACTTC
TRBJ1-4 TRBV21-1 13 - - CASSMGRDEKLFF TGTGCCAGCAGCATGGGGCGCGATGAAAAACTGTTTTTT
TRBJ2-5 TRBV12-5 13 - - CASGPGGRETQYF TGTGCTAGTGGTCCCGGAGGTCGGGAGACCCAGTACTTC
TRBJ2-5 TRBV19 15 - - CASSMGGVASETQYF TGTGCCAGTAGTATGGGGGGAGTCGCAAGTGAGACCCAGTACTTC
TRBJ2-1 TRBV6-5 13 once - CASRGGALVEQFF TGTGCCAGCAGAGGCGGGGCCCTCGTTGAGCAGTTCTTC
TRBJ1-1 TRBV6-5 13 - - CASSYNERVSAFF TGTGCCAGCAGTTACAATGAGCGGGTTTCAGCTTTCTTT
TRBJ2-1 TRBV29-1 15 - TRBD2 CSVAALAETYNEQFF TGCAGCGTCGCCGCGCTAGCGGAGACCTACAATGAGCAGTTCTTC
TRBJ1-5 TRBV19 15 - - CASSTQGNSNQPQHF TGTGCCAGTAGTACACAGGGAAATAGCAATCAGCCCCAGCATTTT
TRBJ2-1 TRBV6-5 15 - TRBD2 CASRTLAGGYNEQFF TGTGCCAGCAGAACGCTAGCGGGGGGGTACAATGAGCAGTTCTTC
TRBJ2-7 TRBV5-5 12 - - CASSLDHYEQYF TGTGCCAGCAGCTTAGACCACTACGAGCAGTACTTC